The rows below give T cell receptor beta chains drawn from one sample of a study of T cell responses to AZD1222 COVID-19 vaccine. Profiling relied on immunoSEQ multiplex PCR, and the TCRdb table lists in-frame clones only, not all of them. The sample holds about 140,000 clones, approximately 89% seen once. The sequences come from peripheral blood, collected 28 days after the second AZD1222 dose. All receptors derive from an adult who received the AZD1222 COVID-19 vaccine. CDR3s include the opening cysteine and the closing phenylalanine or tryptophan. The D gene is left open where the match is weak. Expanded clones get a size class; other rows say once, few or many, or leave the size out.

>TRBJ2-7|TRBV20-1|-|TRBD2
CSAGTTYEQYF
TGCAGTGCTGGGACTACCTACGAGCAGTACTTC
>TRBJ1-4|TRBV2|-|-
CASSEGSGVGTTNEKLFF
TGTGCCAGCAGTGAAGGCTCAGGGGTTGGCACAACTAATGAAAAACTGTTTTTT
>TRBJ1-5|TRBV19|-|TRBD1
CASKKAEGAAVSNQPQHF
TGTGCCAGTAAGAAGGCTGAGGGGGCGGCGGTAAGCAATCAGCCCCAGCATTTT
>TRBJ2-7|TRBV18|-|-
CASSPPSSYEQYF
TGTGCCAGCTCACCACCTAGCTCCTACGAGCAGTACTTC
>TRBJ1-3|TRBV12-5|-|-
CASGLVRGSGNTIYF
TGTGCTAGTGGTTTGGTCCGAGGGTCTGGAAACACCATATATTTT
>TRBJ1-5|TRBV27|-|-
CASGWGGRAQHF
TGTGCCTCAGGGTGGGGCGGGAGAGCCCAGCATTTT
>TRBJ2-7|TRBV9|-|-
CASSVDPGYEQYF
TGTGCCAGCAGCGTAGACCCGGGCTACGAGCAGTACTTC
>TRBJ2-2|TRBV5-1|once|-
CASSLSRGANTGELFF
TGCGCCAGCAGCTTAAGCCGGGGGGCCAACACCGGGGAGCTGTTTTTT
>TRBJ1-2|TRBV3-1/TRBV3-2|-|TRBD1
CASSQGTGRNYGYTF
TGTGCCAGCAGCCAAGGGACAGGGCGTAACTATGGCTACACCTTC
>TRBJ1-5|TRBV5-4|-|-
CASSLGGGAGQPQHF
TGTGCCAGCAGCTTGGGGGGAGGGGCAGGACAGCCCCAGCATTTT
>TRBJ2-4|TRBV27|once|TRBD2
CASSSSGGNIQYF
TGTGCCAGCAGTTCATCGGGGGGAAACATTCAGTACTTC
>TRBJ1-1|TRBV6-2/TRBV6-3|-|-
CASSYSNIGDGKVNTEAFF
TGTGCCAGCAGTTACTCGAATATTGGGGACGGAAAGGTCAACACTGAAGCTTTCTTT
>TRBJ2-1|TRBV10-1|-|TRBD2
CASSGAGVGSYNEQFF
TGCGCCAGCAGCGGAGCGGGAGTCGGCTCCTACAATGAGCAGTTCTTC
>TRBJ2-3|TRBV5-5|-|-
CASSGASPEAQYF
TGTGCCAGCAGCGGGGCTTCCCCAGAGGCGCAGTATTTT
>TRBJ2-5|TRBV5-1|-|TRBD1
CASSPYGTGGLETQYF
TGCGCCAGCAGCCCCTACGGGACAGGGGGGTTAGAGACCCAGTACTTC
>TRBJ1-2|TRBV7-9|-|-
CASSPAGAKFPNYGYTF
TGTGCCAGCAGCCCAGCCGGGGCTAAGTTTCCTAACTATGGCTACACCTTC
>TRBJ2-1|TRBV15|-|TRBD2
CATSRSGSPYNEQFF
TGTGCCACCAGCAGGAGCGGGAGTCCCTACAATGAGCAGTTCTTC
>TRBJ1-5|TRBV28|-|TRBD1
CASSLLGQVNQPQHF
TGTGCCAGCAGTTTATTAGGACAGGTTAATCAGCCCCAGCATTTT
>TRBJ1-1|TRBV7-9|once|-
CASSPPVTEAFF
TGTGCCAGCAGCCCCCCAGTCACTGAAGCTTTCTTT
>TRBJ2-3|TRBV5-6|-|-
CASSRHRDGGTDTQYF
TGTGCCAGCAGCCGACACAGGGACGGAGGCACAGATACGCAGTATTTT